This TCR beta chain was retrieved from a study of blood T cell repertoires in COVID-19 (dated by TCRdb to the early 2020s). About the study as a whole: Collaborator samples came from the United States, Italy and Spain and covered acute and convalescent phases of COVID-19. The prospective study material was composed of cDNA or gDNA derived from T cells, B-cell-depleted T cells, or PBMCs. The dataset comprised deeply sampled blood TCRbeta repertoires from subjects exposed to, actively infected with, or recovered from COVID-19. The repertoires were released in a freely available public database intended as a resource for research on the immune response to SARS-CoV-2. The samples were drawn from two sources: the first 160 participants of the ongoing ImmuneRACE study, and fewer than 1,500 subjects contributed by 6 global collaborators. A de-identified subject ID, COVID-19 status, age in years and sex were almost always included in the sample metadata. HLA class I and class II types, where available, came from metadata supplied by the sample provider rather than from assay-based typing.

The immunoSEQ Assay, a bias-controlled multiplex PCR, was used to amplify TCRbeta CDR3 regions from genomic DNA. In the authors' own workflow: The number of nucleated cells in each sample was estimated from the amplification of reference gene primers within the assay. To quantify the absolute abundance of each unique TCRbeta CDR3 rearrangement, sequence reads were collapsed and filtered. For each sample, productive Simpson clonality was calculated as the square root of Simpson's diversity index over productive rearrangements. As stored in TCRdb, this immuneACCESS dataset retains in-frame rearrangements with V and J assigned. A fraction of the clones does not appear; measured against another copy, unresolved V genes explain less than half of the discrepancy, and the remainder lacks a known reason. V, J and clone size are those of that table, while D and trimming were read from the DNA. The sample table lists around 70,000 clones, roughly 82% of them with a count of one. Approximately 6.6% of the sample is taken by the ten largest.

Collaborating institutions collected whole blood in K2EDTA tubes following their own protocols. Collaborator samples were shipped for TCRbeta analysis as frozen whole blood, isolated PBMCs, or DNA extracted from either sample type. There are a few counts of this clone. There is no known antigen for this receptor. It has no much larger one-base neighbor in the sample; base qualities were not kept. The investigation overall reported the following: The amount of clinical and demographic metadata varied by source and participant and was provided uncurated.

Trimming leaves V shorter by 5 bases and J shorter by 10 bases, with the junction holding 8 bases beyond the gene matches. Spanning cysteine to phenylalanine, the CDR3 consists of 14 amino acids. The read is trimmed to its CDR3 DNA, 42 bases read in frame from base 1. The germline V gene gives CDR1 as MNHEY and CDR2 as SVGEGT. The sequenced sample was peripheral blood. The TCR sequence derives from a man in his 60s with acute or convalescent COVID-19. Recombination connected TRBV6-2 or TRBV6-3 to TRBJ1-6; 7 central nucleotides agree with TRBD1. The sequenced DNA is TGTGCCAGCAGTCGACAGGGCACAAGCTCACCCCTCCACTTT. Its product reads: CASSRQGTSSPLHF.